This T cell receptor (beta chain) was sequenced for a study of shared clonotypes between healthy human individuals. TCRdb's table, derived via immunoSEQ multiplex PCR, lists solely in-frame clones and lacks some. The sample holds some 2,500,000 clones, 85% to 95% seen once. V was pared by 5 bases and J by 5 bases, with 15 bases between. Germline CDR1 and CDR2: SEHNR and FQNEAQ (reference sequence). The length of the CDR3 is 14 residues. The clonotype comes from a man aged 18-30 years in good health. Some clones in this sample may be carry-over from other donors' samples. V is TRBV7-9 and J is TRBJ1-1; D gene ambiguous. Sequenced: naive CD4+ T cells from PBMCs. Subset of the sample: CD45RA+ positively selected. This chain's CDR3 is CASSRNSGETEAFF. The CDR3 DNA reads as TGTGCCAGCAGCCGCAACAGTGGAGAGACTGAAGCTTTCTTT.